Presented here are 7 T cell receptor beta chains from one specimen sequenced in a study of post-analysis software for immune sequencing data. Whole-study results and caveats: In patients, TRBV5-6, TRBV5-1 and TRBV20-1 belonged to four or five TRBV segments found more frequently than in controls.

The TCR beta cDNA libraries carried unique molecular identifiers. Via MiXCR, TCRdb re-called the PCR reads, giving one row per CDR3 protein. This table has hundreds of thousands of distinct CDR3 sequences, less than 35% appearing once. Their recognized antigens are unknown. Material: blood. Source of these receptors: a girl aged 10 to 17 with multiple sclerosis.

In this sample, this clonotype turned up a few times. The chain joins TRBV20-1 to TRBJ2-1, with TRBD2 matching over 7 bases. This CDR3 is built from 14 residues. Germline CDR1 reads DFQATT; CDR2 reads SNEGSKA (reference sequence). V shed 4 bases, J shed 3 bases, and the junction held 6 bases outside the gene matches. Written as DNA, the CDR3 is TGCAGTGCTACTCTAGCGGAGATCTACAATGAGCAGTTCTTC. This encodes CSATLAEIYNEQFF.

The chain carries TRBV7-2 and TRBJ2-2, with 9 positions matching TRBD2. Germline trimming cut 6 bases from V and 5 bases from J; bases unmatched to any gene: 4. Germline CDR1 is SGHTA and CDR2 is FQGNSA. CDR3 length: 14 residues. CDR3: CASRVAGGTGELFF. In nucleotides, the CDR3 is TGTGCCAGCAGAGTGGCGGGAGGGACCGGGGAGCTGTTTTTT.

The V gene is TRBV5-1, the J gene TRBJ2-1; TRBD1 is a possible D gene (7 bases). CDR3 length: 13 residues. From germline, CDR1 is SGHRS and CDR2 YFSETQ. V was clipped by 4 bases and J by 6 bases, with 11 bases between them. The CDR3 coding sequence is TGCGCCAGCAGCAACCAGGGGGGCAATGAGCAGTTCTTC. Translated: CASSNQGGNEQFF.

The V call is TRBV6-1, the J call TRBJ1-2; 10 bases map to TRBD1. CDR1 and CDR2 (germline): MNHNS, SASEGT. This CDR3 has 18 amino acids. The J segment lost 0 bases and the V segment lost 6 bases, leaving 13 bases of the junction unmatched. The CDR3 DNA reads TGTGCCAGCAGAGTACGGGACAGGGGCCGAACGACTAACTATGGCTACACCTTC. It is translated as CASRVRDRGRTTNYGYTF.

The chain recombines TRBV29-1 with TRBJ2-5, with D perhaps given as TRBD1 or TRBD2 (6 bases each). The DNA end is a closer match to TRBJ2-7, so the J assignment may be wrong. CDR3 length: 13 residues. From germline, CDR1 is SQVTM and CDR2 ANQGSEA. CDR3 sequence reads: CSVIIRGGYEQYF. DNA of the CDR3: TGCAGCGTTATCATCAGGGGAGGATACGAGCAGTACTTC.

The rearrangement joins TRBV4-3 to TRBJ2-1; 10 bases fit TRBD2. Germline V CDR1 and CDR2: LGHNA, YSLEER. J was trimmed by 1 base and V by 1 base; bases with no gene match: 7. The CDR3 runs to 18 residues. The CDR3 spells CASSQGLAGDTSYNEQFF. CDR3 coding DNA: TGCGCCAGCAGCCAAGGCCTAGCGGGAGATACGTCCTACAATGAGCAGTTCTTC.

This clonotype showed up just a few times. The gene calls are TRBV7-9 and TRBJ2-1; TRBD2 aligns across 7 bases. Germline CDR1 and CDR2: SEHNR and FQNEAQ (reference sequence). This CDR3 contains 16 residues. V gave up 3 bases and J gave up 1 base; unmatched junction bases: 6. The CDR3 sequence is CASSLLLAKSYNEQFF. Here the CDR3 DNA reads TGTGCCAGCAGCTTGTTACTAGCGAAATCCTACAATGAGCAGTTCTTC.